This T cell receptor (beta chain) was profiled in a study of cytomegalovirus exposure and HLA in healthy donors. Study information: Researchers found that approximately 77% of almost 400 genotyped donors fell within the Caucasian-associated ancestry cluster.

Germline V gives CDR1 SGHRS, CDR2 YFSETQ. The CDR3 extends over 15 amino acids. Deletions cut 4 bases from V and 8 bases from J, with 21 bases between. With regard to this clone: Its antigen remains unidentified.

Both 60 Vbeta primers and 13 Jbeta primers went into the PCR. The table came from immunoSEQ multiplex PCR; TCRdb's copy has only in-frame clones and leaves some out. This table holds tens of thousands of clones, about three quarters found once. Study-wide results and caveats: Reports state that TCR beta sequences accurately predicted most subjects' HLA-A and HLA-B alleles.

The receptor comes from a woman aged 40 to 50 in good health and CMV-seropositive. Sequencing used PBMCs. The J gene is TRBJ1-2, the V gene TRBV5-1, with D perhaps TRBD1 (6 bases). In nucleotides, the CDR3 is TGCGCCAGCAGCCTGGGGGACACCGCCCGCGAGGGCTACACCTTC. Its protein is CASSLGDTAREGYTF.